The clone carrying this T cell receptor beta chain was found many times. The source of the sample is a study of T-cell reconstitution after alpha-beta-depleted transplantation in children. Preparation of the TCRbeta library involved a method that used unique molecular identifiers. From the PCR reads, TCRdb called clonotypes with MiXCR, one entry per CDR3 protein. The sample includes over 400,000 distinct CDR3 sequences, approximately 12% of them seen just once. The receptor's source is a human donor who donated a stem cell graft to a child with combined immunodeficiency. The starting material was PBMCs from the stem cell graft donor, obtained from the stem cell graft.

The CDR3 region has the DNA TGTGCCAGCAGCCCTGCTGGCGGGGAGTACAATGAGCAGTTCTTC. Amino acids: CASSPAGGEYNEQFF. This chain connects TRBV7-2 to TRBJ2-1; TRBD2 might be the D (6 bases). From germline, CDR1 is SGHTA and CDR2 FQGNSA. CDR3 length: 15 residues. The V gene lost 5 bases and the J gene lost 4 bases, with 15 bases spanning the gap.